This T cell receptor beta chain was identified during a study of blood T cells in healthy people across ages. This CDR3 has 16 amino acids. CDR1 and CDR2 (germline): KGHSH, LQKENI. Trimming pared 0 bases from V and 0 bases from J, leaving 11 bases between. In this sample, this clonotype turned up a few times. The authors ran a second PCR of about 7 to 12 cycles using a sample-barcoded 5' primer and a J-beta primer mix. MiXCR, applied by TCRdb to the 5' RACE reads, yields one record per CDR3 protein. The sample holds more than 650,000 distinct CDR3 sequences; roughly 26% are singletons and the top ten take approximately 2.9%. This sample also belongs to another study, concerning T cells of mothers and their children. That work contributes: The output of TCR recombination is shaped by thymic selection similarly in related and unrelated pairs. Overlap measured in related mother-child pairs was slightly, non-significantly higher than in unrelated pairs.

This TCR derives from a boy aged 5-17 years in good health. The rearrangement links TRBV18 to TRBJ2-5; D might be TRBD1 (5 bases). Material for sequencing was blood. CDR3 region: CASSPPRTRNQETQYF. The CDR3 nucleotides are TGTGCCAGCTCACCACCTCGGACACGGAACCAAGAGACCCAGTACTTC.